This TCR beta chain was captured in a study of human T cells and chemical hapten exposure. This CDR3 contains 17 residues. Germline values: CDR1 DFQATT, CDR2 SNEGSKA (reference sequence). V trimming: 3 bases; J trimming: 1 base; junction bases outside the gene matches: 8. This clonotype was observed a handful of times. Total RNA extraction was carried out from unfractionated whole blood. Using its own MiXCR run on the 5' RACE reads, TCRdb lists one record per CDR3 protein. Among 80,000 or so distinct CDR3 sequences listed, around 15% were seen once. This sequence joins TRBV20-1 and TRBJ2-6; 8 nucleotides match TRBD2. The sequence derives from a female donor in good health. The CDR3 loop reads CSASRTGGTSGANVLTF. In nucleotides, the CDR3 is TGCAGTGCTAGTAGGACGGGGGGGACTTCTGGGGCCAACGTCCTGACTTTC.